The 29 T cell receptor beta chains below all came from one sample that was sequenced in a study of shared clonotypes between healthy human individuals. Only in-frame clones appear in the TCRdb table, and some are missing; sequencing was by immunoSEQ multiplex PCR. The data contain roughly 2.5 million clones, 90% to 95% of them singletons. Sequencing was performed on naive CD4+ T cells sorted from blood. Subset denoted: CD45RA+ positively selected. The receptors were sampled from a man between 18 and 29 years old in good health.

Note on this clone: Other DNA sequences in this specimen translate into the identical CDR3. The chain is built from TRBV18 and TRBJ1-5, with D perhaps TRBD1 (5 bases). The CDR3 is 14 residues long. The V end lost 2 bases, the J end lost 1 base, and 6 bases lay between the germline ends. Germline V gene data show CDR1 as KGHSH and CDR2 as LQKENI. The CDR3 loop reads CASSPGDSNQPQHF. The CDR3 nucleotides read TGTGCCAGCTCACCAGGGGACAGCAATCAGCCCCAGCATTTT.

This chain joins TRBV19 and TRBJ2-5; D remains ambiguous. V gave up 1 base and J gave up 2 bases, with 11 bases separating them. This CDR3 region has 15 residues. The germline CDR1 and CDR2 sequences are LNHDA and SQIVND (reference sequence). CDR3: CASSIGLAPQETQYF. DNA for the CDR3: TGTGCCAGTAGTATAGGTCTGGCTCCGCAAGAGACCCAGTACTTC.

The CDR3 nucleotides read TGTGCCAGCAGTGGATGGGGGGATCAGGGCAATGAGCAGTTCTTC. It specifies CASSGWGDQGNEQFF. The J gene is TRBJ2-1, the V gene TRBV25-1; TRBD2 is a possible D gene (6 bases). CDR1 MGHDK and CDR2 SYGVNS come from the germline V gene. This CDR3 region has 15 residues. The germline V and J ends were trimmed by 4 bases and 6 bases, with 16 bases remaining between them.

The rearrangement joins TRBV28 to TRBJ2-5; TRBD1 or TRBD2 may be the D gene (6 bases each). Per the germline V gene, CDR1 is MDHEN and CDR2 is SYDVKM. CDR3 size: 15 residues. V lost 5 bases and J lost 2, with 15 bases in between. CDR3 in DNA: TGTGCCAGCAGTCCCGGGGGCAGATTGCAAGAGACCCAGTACTTC. As protein: CASSPGGRLQETQYF.

J is TRBJ2-7 and V is TRBV18, with a possible D match to TRBD1 (6 bases). CDR3 length: 15 amino acids. The germline V and J ends were trimmed by 0 bases and 2 bases, with 11 bases remaining between them. Germline V gene data show CDR1 as KGHSH and CDR2 as LQKENI. The CDR3 DNA sequence: TGTGCCAGCTCACCACCGGGACAAGCCACCTACGAGCAGTACTTC. Translation: CASSPPGQATYEQYF.

The chain carries TRBV6-1 and TRBJ1-2; weak D call: TRBD1 (5 bases). The CDR3 has 14 amino acids. V lost 5 bases, J lost 0 bases, and 10 bases lay in between. Germline-derived CDR1 and CDR2 are MNHNS and SASEGT. The CDR3 coding sequence is TGTGCCAGCAGTCCTGGGGCAGCTAACTATGGCTACACCTTC. It codes for CASSPGAANYGYTF.

The chain joins TRBV4-3 to TRBJ2-7, with 7 bases that match TRBD2. The CDR3 has 18 amino acids. V was pared by 0 bases and J by 5 bases, with 16 bases of the junction left unmatched. CDR1 LGHNA and CDR2 YSLEER come from the germline V gene. This CDR3 is CASSQDPLEGGPENEQYF. The CDR3 bases are TGCGCCAGCAGCCAAGACCCCTTGGAGGGAGGGCCGGAAAACGAGCAGTACTTC.

J is TRBJ2-1 and V is TRBV29-1, with TRBD1 matching 7 bases. Germline V gene data show CDR1 as SQVTM and CDR2 as ANQGSEA. The V segment lost 6 bases and the J segment 6 bases; nucleotides outside the gene matches: 11. This CDR3 comprises 14 residues. The CDR3 region has the DNA TGCAGCGTCGGGGCCGGGACAGCGTCCAATGAGCAGTTCTTC. Translation gives CSVGAGTASNEQFF.

With respect to this clone: Other DNA sequences in the same sample also yield this CDR3. The chain combines TRBV5-6 with TRBJ2-3; D might be TRBD2 (5 bases). CDR1 and CDR2 from the germline V gene are SGHDT and YYEEEE. The CDR3 sequence is 11 residues long. V was pared by 4 bases and J by 6 bases, with 6 bases between. CDR3 region: CASSRGDTQYF. DNA for the CDR3: TGTGCCAGCAGCCGAGGGGATACGCAGTATTTT.

The gene calls are TRBV19 and TRBJ1-5; 9 bases line up with TRBD1. Germline trimming cut 5 bases from V and 5 bases from J; bases unmatched to any gene: 7. The germline V gene encodes CDR1 LNHDA and CDR2 SQIVND (reference sequence). The CDR3 is 15 residues long. DNA for the CDR3: TGTGCCAGTAGTCTCACGACAGGGGGGCATCAGCCCCAGCATTTT. Its translation is CASSLTTGGHQPQHF.

This clone was recorded once. This same CDR3 is encoded by further DNA sequences in the sample. This sequence joins TRBV20-1 and TRBJ2-1; D possibly corresponds to TRBD2 (5 bases). The V end was cut by 6 bases, the J end by 4 bases, with 7 bases between. CDR1 is DFQATT and CDR2 is SNEGSKA in the germline V gene (reference sequence). The CDR3 spans 11 residues. The CDR3 bases are TGCAGTGCGGGGAGTTACAATGAGCAGTTCTTC. This codes for CSAGSYNEQFF.

The rearrangement links TRBV18 to TRBJ1-1; the D is unclear. V lost 2 bases and J 10 bases, leaving 11 bases between the germline ends. CDR1 and CDR2 from the germline V gene are KGHSH and LQKENI. This CDR3 is built from 12 residues. CDR3 amino acids: CASSPSFSPAFF. DNA of the CDR3: TGTGCCAGCTCACCATCATTTTCGCCAGCTTTCTTT.

V usage is TRBV10-2 and J usage is TRBJ2-7; a possible D gene is TRBD2 (5 bases). The length of the CDR3 is 13 residues. V was trimmed by 7 bases and J by 4 bases, leaving 14 bases between them. Looked up from germline, CDR1 is WSHSY and CDR2 is SAAADI. CDR3 sequence reads: CASTPGREYEQYF. For the CDR3, the DNA is TGCGCCAGCACTCCCGGTCGGGAATACGAGCAGTACTTC.

The chain couples TRBV5-1 to TRBJ1-6; D gene ambiguous. The CDR3 has 16 amino acids. CDR1 SGHRS and CDR2 YFSETQ come from the germline V gene. The V and J ends lost 4 bases and 0 bases respectively, with 11 bases between them. The CDR3 spells CASSGGGSSYNSPLHF. CDR3 sequence (DNA): TGCGCCAGCAGCGGCGGAGGAAGCTCCTATAATTCACCCCTCCACTTT. Full variable domain (outside the CDR3, taken from reference TRBV5-1 and TRBJ1-6): KAGVTQTPRYLIKTRGQQVTLSCSPISGHRSVSWYQQTPGQGLQFLFEYFSETQRNKGNFPGRFSGRQFSNSRSEMNVSTLELGDSALYLCASSGGGSSYNSPLHFGNGTRLTVT.

The V and J genes are TRBV6-1 and TRBJ1-1; D gene uncertain. The V gene lost 5 bases and the J gene lost 1 base, with 11 bases spanning the gap. CDR3 length: 14 amino acids. In germline, CDR1 is MNHNS, CDR2 SASEGT. The CDR3 loop is CASSLEGTNTEAFF. CDR3 nucleotide sequence: TGTGCCAGCAGTTTGGAGGGAACGAACACTGAAGCTTTCTTT.

This rearrangement joins TRBV5-1 to TRBJ1-6; D gene uncertain. This CDR3 is built from 15 residues. CDR1 is SGHRS and CDR2 is YFSETQ in the germline V gene. Trimming cost V 4 bases and J 0 bases, with 8 bases left between them. The CDR3 spells CASSLVSSYNSPLHF. For the CDR3, the DNA is TGCGCCAGCAGCCTTGTCAGCTCCTATAATTCACCCCTCCACTTT.

Note on this clone: The same CDR3 arises from other DNA sequences in this sample as well. This rearrangement joins TRBV6-5 to TRBJ2-1; 8 positions match TRBD1. In germline, CDR1 is MNHEY, CDR2 SVGAGI. The J segment lost 7 bases and the V segment lost 0 bases, leaving 5 bases of the junction unmatched. The CDR3 spans 15 residues. This CDR3 is CASSYSTGAGNEQFF. CDR3 in DNA: TGTGCCAGCAGTTACTCGACAGGGGCGGGTAATGAGCAGTTCTTC.

V and J are TRBV5-1 and TRBJ1-2; 9 positions agree with TRBD1. Germline lookup yields CDR1 SGHRS and CDR2 YFSETQ. Trimming took 4 bases from V and 7 from J; bases not matched to a gene: 8. CDR3 length: 14 amino acids. The DNA of the CDR3 is TGCGCCAGCAGCCAGGACAGGGGTGTCGTTGGCTACACCTTC. Translation gives CASSQDRGVVGYTF.

The CDR3 DNA sequence: TGTGCCAGCAGAAACGACAGGGAAACAACTAATGAAAAACTGTTTTTT. Its translation is CASRNDRETTNEKLFF. The chain uses TRBV7-8 and TRBJ1-4; 7 bases match TRBD1. V gave up 6 bases and J gave up 0 bases; unmatched junction bases: 7. The CDR3 extends over 16 amino acids. CDR1 and CDR2 (germline): SGHVS, FQNEAQ.

For this clone: The sample holds other DNA sequences that translate to the same CDR3. The chain has TRBV9 and TRBJ2-3; tentatively, D is TRBD1 or TRBD2 (5 bases each). The CDR3 consists of 16 residues. Trimming pared 0 bases from V and 0 bases from J, leaving 11 bases between. The germline V gene has CDR1 SGDLS and CDR2 YYNGEE. The CDR3 coding sequence is TGTGCCAGCAGCGTAGACTCGGGGCGGAGCACAGATACGCAGTATTTT. It encodes CASSVDSGRSTDTQYF.

The chain carries TRBV6-5 and TRBJ2-7; D is possibly TRBD1 (5 bases). Per the germline V gene, CDR1 is MNHEY and CDR2 is SVGAGI. The CDR3 extends over 14 amino acids. The V and J ends lost 6 bases and 3 bases respectively, with 15 bases between them. This CDR3 is CASSNGFRGYEQYF. CDR3 DNA: TGTGCCAGCAGCAATGGGTTTAGGGGCTACGAGCAGTACTTC.

The CDR3 is CASSAWGQGKMNTEAFF. Written as DNA, the CDR3 is TGTGCCAGCAGCGCATGGGGACAGGGAAAAATGAACACTGAAGCTTTCTTT. The chain combines TRBV9 with TRBJ1-1, with TRBD1 matching 9 bases. The trim removed 3 bases at V and 0 bases at J, leaving 9 bases unmatched. The CDR3 runs to 17 residues. Germline CDR1 reads SGDLS; CDR2 reads YYNGEE.

As to this clone: Distinct nucleotide sequences in the sample also encode this CDR3. V gene TRBV11-2 combines with J gene TRBJ2-7, with a possible D match to TRBD1 (5 bases). The length of the CDR3 is 12 residues. Trimming pared 9 bases from V and 3 bases from J, leaving 12 bases between. From germline, CDR1 is SGHAT and CDR2 FQNNGV. CDR3 loop: CASSLDSYEQYF. CDR3 nucleotides: TGTGCCAGTTCCCTCGACAGCTACGAGCAGTACTTC.

V and J are TRBV6-1 and TRBJ1-1; D may be TRBD1 (6 bases). Germline V gene lookup returns CDR1 MNHNS and CDR2 SASEGT. CDR3 length: 14 residues. V was clipped by 3 bases and J by 3 bases, with 11 bases between them. In nucleotides, the CDR3 is TGTGCCAGCAGTGACCTACAGGGTGACACTGAAGCTTTCTTT. This gives the protein CASSDLQGDTEAFF.

V is TRBV6-1 and J is TRBJ2-7; D is unresolved. CDR1 MNHNS and CDR2 SASEGT come from the germline V gene. The CDR3 runs 12 residues. The ends were cut back, 6 bases at V and 2 bases at J, with 8 bases in the middle. The CDR3 region is CASRALPYEQYF. The CDR3 DNA reads as TGTGCCAGCAGAGCACTTCCCTACGAGCAGTACTTC.

The chain combines TRBV11-2 with TRBJ1-6, with unresolved D. V was cut by 4 bases and J by 10 bases, with 8 bases left in between. Germline V gene lookup returns CDR1 SGHAT and CDR2 FQNNGV. The CDR3 is 12 amino acids. The CDR3 nucleotides are TGTGCCAGCAGCTCCCTATACTCACCCCTCCACTTT. This sequence encodes CASSSLYSPLHF.

The chain links TRBV2 to TRBJ2-1; no definite D call. The V end was cut by 3 bases, the J end by 9 bases, with 6 bases between. The length of the CDR3 is 11 residues. The germline CDR1 and CDR2 sequences are SNHLY and FYNNEI. In DNA, the CDR3 is TGTGCCAGCAGTGACAGCTTTGAGCAGTTCTTC. Translation: CASSDSFEQFF.

V gene TRBV29-1 combines with J gene TRBJ1-2, with a weak D call TRBD1 (6 bases). The CDR3 has 15 amino acids. Germline CDR1 SQVTM, CDR2 ANQGSEA. V gave up 3 bases and J gave up 7 bases, with 21 bases separating them. The DNA of the CDR3 is TGCAGCGTTGATCAACCCGAGGGGGGGCTTTCTGGCTACACCTTC. Its protein product is CSVDQPEGGLSGYTF. Looking up the rest from reference TRBV29-1 and TRBJ1-2 gives the full variable domain: SAVISQKPSRDICQRGTSLTIQCQVDSQVTMMFWYRQQPGQSLTLIATANQGSEATYESGFVIDKFPISRPNLTFSTLTVSNMSPEDSSIYLCSVDQPEGGLSGYTFGSGTRLTVV.

The V call is TRBV27, the J call TRBJ1-1; D gene unclear. Germline loops: CDR1 MNHEY, CDR2 SMNVEV (reference sequence). CDR3 length: 15 residues. The ends were cut back, 6 bases at V and 1 base at J, with 15 bases in the middle. The CDR3, as DNA: TGTGCCAGCAGCGCCTTCCGATCTCCGAACACTGAAGCTTTCTTT. It translates to CASSAFRSPNTEAFF.